This is a list of T cell receptor beta chains from one sample in a study of T cells after yellow fever vaccination. TCRdb re-analysed the 5' RACE reads in MiXCR, keeping a single row per CDR3 protein. The table lists some 350,000 distinct CDR3 sequences, 8% to 10% of them singletons. This specimen consisted of PBMCs, obtained on the day of the first yellow fever vaccination. All receptors derive from a man aged 18 to 30 who received the YFV17D yellow fever vaccine. The CDR3 runs from the conserved cysteine through the conserved F or W. D genes are given only for firm matches. Some rows have no size entry. The others give once, few or many, or a class for an expanded clone.

D	V	J	size	CDR3	DNA
-	TRBV4-3	TRBJ1-1	-	CASSQDLARTEAFF	TGCGCCAGCAGCCAAGATCTCGCCCGCACTGAAGCTTTCTTT
TRBD1	TRBV6-5	TRBJ1-2	-	CASSSGTGLYGYTF	TGTGCCAGCAGTTCCGGGACAGGCCTCTATGGCTACACCTTC
TRBD2	TRBV6-5	TRBJ2-7	-	CASSYGSGSSYEQYF	TGTGCCAGCAGTTACGGTAGCGGGAGCTCCTACGAGCAGTACTTC
-	TRBV12-3/TRBV12-4	TRBJ2-1	-	CASSQLGTTGYNEQFF	TGTGCCAGCAGTCAACTCGGGACCACTGGCTACAATGAGCAGTTCTTC
-	TRBV11-2	TRBJ2-3	-	CASSLDRRWQYF	TGTGCCAGCAGCTTAGACCGACGTTGGCAGTATTTT
-	TRBV4-2	TRBJ1-5	-	CASSPGADTDQPQHF	TGTGCCAGCAGCCCCGGGGCAGATACGGACCAGCCCCAGCATTTT
-	TRBV20-1	TRBJ2-5	-	CSAGRGGATFGTQYF	TGCAGTGCTGGGCGTGGGGGGGCCACGTTCGGGACCCAGTACTTC
-	TRBV4-3	TRBJ1-1	-	CASSQDPVSPEAFF	TGCGCCAGCAGCCAAGATCCCGTCAGCCCTGAAGCTTTCTTT
TRBD2	TRBV12-3/TRBV12-4	TRBJ2-1	few	CASSILAGGNNEQFF	TGTGCCAGCAGTATACTAGCGGGGGGCAACAATGAGCAGTTCTTC
-	TRBV20-1	TRBJ2-7	-	CSAGWDGAYEQYF	TGCAGTGCTGGCTGGGACGGGGCCTACGAGCAGTACTTC
-	TRBV6-2/TRBV6-3	TRBJ2-1	-	CASSYGEWAEQFF	TGTGCCAGCAGTTACGGGGAATGGGCCGAACAGTTCTTC
-	TRBV11-2	TRBJ2-4	few	CASSPNREAQYF	TGTGCCAGCAGCCCAAACAGGGAGGCTCAGTACTTC
-	TRBV6-2/TRBV6-3	TRBJ2-3	-	CASSLGHYVSDTQYF	TGTGCCAGCAGCCTTGGGCATTATGTTTCAGATACGCAGTATTTT
TRBD2	TRBV7-2	TRBJ2-7	-	CASSLREDLLLHEQYF	TGTGCCAGCAGCCTCCGGGAGGACTTACTTCTCCACGAGCAGTACTTC
TRBD1	TRBV4-1	TRBJ2-1	few	CASSQDRTGFDNEQFF	TGCGCCAGCAGCCAAGATCGGACAGGGTTCGACAATGAGCAGTTCTTC
-	TRBV7-9	TRBJ2-7	many	CASRGRVGYEQYF	TGTGCCAGTCGGGGCAGGGTGGGCTACGAGCAGTACTTC
TRBD1	TRBV4-1	TRBJ1-5	few	CASSQDRTGVGQPQHF	TGCGCCAGCAGCCAAGACAGGACAGGGGTAGGGCAGCCCCAGCATTTT
-	TRBV24-1	TRBJ2-2	few	CATSAAANTGELFF	TGTGCCACCAGTGCGGCAGCGAACACCGGGGAGCTGTTTTTT
-	TRBV20-1	TRBJ1-2	-	CSAREGIDGYTF	TGCAGTGCTAGAGAGGGAATCGATGGCTACACCTTC
-	TRBV18	TRBJ2-2	-	CASSPAVTANTGELFF	TGTGCCAGCTCACCAGCCGTGACTGCGAACACCGGGGAGCTGTTTTTT
TRBD1	TRBV19	TRBJ2-3	-	CASSIGTGGADTQYF	TGTGCCAGTAGTATCGGGACAGGGGGCGCAGATACGCAGTATTTT
TRBD1	TRBV30	TRBJ1-2	-	CAWKAGTDYGYTF	TGTGCCTGGAAGGCCGGGACAGACTATGGCTACACCTTC
TRBD1	TRBV5-4	TRBJ2-7	few	CASSFSKPYRDRVWEQYF	TGTGCCAGCAGCTTCTCGAAGCCCTACCGGGACAGGGTGTGGGAGCAGTACTTC
TRBD2	TRBV7-6	TRBJ2-1	-	CASSLPAGSSYNEQFF	TGTGCCAGCAGCTTACCAGCGGGGTCGAGCTACAATGAGCAGTTCTTC
-	TRBV6-2/TRBV6-3	TRBJ1-2	-	CASTPREGITTMRGFRYTF	TGTGCCAGCACCCCACGGGAGGGAATAACTACTATGAGAGGCTTCCGCTACACCTTC
-	TRBV12-3/TRBV12-4	TRBJ1-2	few	CASSLGPVGYGYTF	TGTGCCAGCAGTTTAGGTCCAGTCGGTTATGGCTACACCTTC
-	TRBV12-3/TRBV12-4	TRBJ2-3	-	CASSGGTVAYDTQYF	TGTGCCAGCAGTGGGGGGACCGTCGCGTACGATACGCAGTATTTT
TRBD2	TRBV7-8	TRBJ2-3	few	CASSATSGVADTQYF	TGTGCCAGCAGCGCCACTAGCGGGGTAGCAGATACGCAGTATTTT
-	TRBV10-3	TRBJ1-1	-	CAISGGFRRTEAFF	TGTGCCATCAGTGGGGGATTTAGGCGCACTGAAGCTTTCTTT
-	TRBV2	TRBJ2-3	-	CARSKPTSSTDTQYF	TGTGCCAGAAGCAAGCCCACCTCCTCCACAGATACGCAGTATTTT
TRBD1	TRBV18	TRBJ2-3	few	CASSFDRGPADTQYF	TGTGCCAGCTCATTCGACAGGGGGCCGGCGGATACGCAGTATTTT
-	TRBV12-3/TRBV12-4	TRBJ1-2	-	CASSSTTANYGYTF	TGTGCCAGCAGTTCCACGACAGCTAACTATGGCTACACCTTC
-	TRBV2	TRBJ1-6	-	CASTSAGESNSPLHF	TGTGCCAGCACCTCGGCGGGGGAGAGTAATTCACCCCTCCACTTT
TRBD1	TRBV19	TRBJ1-1	-	CASRGTRDRVRNTEAFF	TGTGCCAGTAGGGGGACGCGGGACAGGGTAAGAAACACTGAAGCTTTCTTT
-	TRBV14	TRBJ2-1	-	CASSLGLVSGNEQFF	TGTGCCAGCAGCCTTGGACTCGTCTCGGGCAATGAGCAGTTCTTC
-	TRBV28	TRBJ2-3	-	CASSFRRITDTQYF	TGTGCCAGCAGTTTTAGGAGGATTACAGATACGCAGTATTTT
-	TRBV18	TRBJ2-1	-	CASSLPGGTATNEQFF	TGTGCCAGCTCTTTGCCCGGAGGGACAGCTACCAATGAGCAGTTCTTC
-	TRBV28	TRBJ1-1	few	CASSFQGIEAFF	TGTGCCAGCAGTTTTCAGGGGATTGAAGCTTTCTTT
-	TRBV5-8	TRBJ2-3	-	CASSLGPFTDTQYF	TGTGCCAGCAGCTTGGGACCCTTCACAGATACGCAGTATTTT
TRBD1	TRBV5-1	TRBJ2-3	many	CASSLGQGNTDTQYF	TGCGCCAGCAGCCTAGGACAGGGGAACACAGATACGCAGTATTTT
-	TRBV20-1	TRBJ2-3	few	CSARAYRGATDTQYF	TGCAGTGCTAGAGCCTATAGGGGGGCCACAGATACGCAGTATTTT
TRBD1	TRBV11-2	TRBJ1-1	few	CASSLGRGTRPTEAFF	TGTGCCAGCAGCTTGGGCAGGGGGACCCGTCCCACTGAAGCTTTCTTT
-	TRBV5-1	TRBJ1-1	-	CASSLAARDTEAFF	TGCGCCAGCAGCTTGGCGGCCAGAGACACTGAAGCTTTCTTT
-	TRBV10-3	TRBJ2-7	few	CAISDGQRAYNEQYF	TGTGCCATCAGTGATGGACAGAGGGCATATAACGAGCAGTACTTC
-	TRBV27	TRBJ2-7	-	CASSETAFYEQYF	TGTGCCAGCAGCGAGACAGCTTTCTACGAGCAGTACTTC